A selection of T cell receptor beta chains follows, all from one sample in a study of shared clonotypes between healthy human individuals. Clones were sequenced by immunoSEQ multiplex PCR, and TCRdb holds only the in-frame ones, with some missing. The data hold around 560,000 clones, with about 95% observed a single time. Sequencing was carried out using naive CD8+ T cells sorted from blood. The source is a young woman in good health. Both conserved end residues are part of each CDR3. Fields, in order: CDR3 length, J gene, V gene, clone size, D gene, CDR3 protein, CDR3 DNA. D genes are given only for firm matches. Clone size, where shown, is once, few, many, or a class for clones that have expanded.

CDR3 length: 14
J gene: TRBJ1-1
V gene: TRBV7-9
clone size: once
D gene: TRBD1
CDR3 protein: CASSYGQGDTEAFF
CDR3 DNA: TGTGCCAGCAGCTACGGACAGGGAGACACTGAAGCTTTCTTT

CDR3 length: 16
J gene: TRBJ2-2
V gene: TRBV27
clone size: -
D gene: -
CDR3 protein: CASASEAGTETGELFF
CDR3 DNA: TGTGCCAGCGCATCCGAGGCGGGGACCGAAACCGGGGAGCTGTTTTTT

CDR3 length: 13
J gene: TRBJ2-7
V gene: TRBV27
clone size: -
D gene: -
CDR3 protein: CASSSGASYEQYF
CDR3 DNA: TGTGCCAGCAGTTCGGGCGCCAGCTACGAGCAGTACTTC

CDR3 length: 15
J gene: TRBJ1-2
V gene: TRBV11-2
clone size: once
D gene: -
CDR3 protein: CASSFGDGSSYGYTF
CDR3 DNA: TGTGCCAGCAGCTTTGGGGACGGGTCTAGCTATGGCTACACCTTC

CDR3 length: 15
J gene: TRBJ1-4
V gene: TRBV6-5
clone size: once
D gene: -
CDR3 protein: CASSYSKTTGAKLFF
CDR3 DNA: TGTGCCAGCAGTTACTCTAAGACAACGGGGGCAAAACTGTTTTTT

CDR3 length: 13
J gene: TRBJ2-3
V gene: TRBV29-1
clone size: -
D gene: TRBD2
CDR3 protein: CSVAGTREDTQYF
CDR3 DNA: TGCAGCGTTGCCGGGACTAGGGAAGATACGCAGTATTTT

CDR3 length: 13
J gene: TRBJ2-3
V gene: TRBV19
clone size: -
D gene: -
CDR3 protein: CASSIGSTDTQYF
CDR3 DNA: TGTGCCAGTAGTATCGGGTCCACAGATACGCAGTATTTT

CDR3 length: 15
J gene: TRBJ2-7
V gene: TRBV11-2
clone size: -
D gene: TRBD2
CDR3 protein: CASSLGTGTMILGYF
CDR3 DNA: TGTGCCAGCAGCTTAGGAACCGGGACTATGATCTTGGGGTACTTC

CDR3 length: 16
J gene: TRBJ2-3
V gene: TRBV28
clone size: -
D gene: -
CDR3 protein: CASNLSGRGSTDTQYF
CDR3 DNA: TGTGCCAGCAACCTCTCTGGGCGGGGTTCCACAGATACGCAGTATTTT

CDR3 length: 14
J gene: TRBJ1-1
V gene: TRBV5-1
clone size: -
D gene: -
CDR3 protein: CASSIPAGNTEAFF
CDR3 DNA: TGCGCCAGCAGCATTCCCGCGGGAAACACTGAAGCTTTCTTT

CDR3 length: 14
J gene: TRBJ2-7
V gene: TRBV15
clone size: once
D gene: TRBD1
CDR3 protein: CATSSYRGTYEQYF
CDR3 DNA: TGTGCCACCAGCAGCTACAGGGGGACGTACGAGCAGTACTTC

CDR3 length: 15
J gene: TRBJ1-2
V gene: TRBV7-8
clone size: -
D gene: TRBD1
CDR3 protein: CASSQGQGYNYGYTF
CDR3 DNA: TGTGCCAGCAGCCAGGGACAGGGGTACAACTATGGCTACACCTTC

CDR3 length: 16
J gene: TRBJ2-5
V gene: TRBV5-6
clone size: -
D gene: TRBD1
CDR3 protein: CASSFLGQGIQETQYF
CDR3 DNA: TGTGCCAGCAGCTTCTTGGGACAGGGGATTCAAGAGACCCAGTACTTC

CDR3 length: 14
J gene: TRBJ1-4
V gene: TRBV25-1
clone size: -
D gene: -
CDR3 protein: CASSEGVIDEKLFF
CDR3 DNA: TGTGCCAGCAGTGAGGGGGTTATAGACGAAAAACTGTTTTTT

CDR3 length: 12
J gene: TRBJ1-6
V gene: TRBV27
clone size: few
D gene: -
CDR3 protein: CAAGEGASPLHF
CDR3 DNA: TGTGCAGCAGGTGAGGGTGCTTCACCCCTCCACTTT

CDR3 length: 15
J gene: TRBJ1-4
V gene: TRBV14
clone size: -
D gene: -
CDR3 protein: CASSQDTAGSEKLFF
CDR3 DNA: TGTGCCAGCAGCCAAGACACAGCGGGGTCGGAAAAACTGTTTTTT

CDR3 length: 15
J gene: TRBJ1-1
V gene: TRBV7-2
clone size: -
D gene: -
CDR3 protein: CASSPDGTANTEAFF
CDR3 DNA: TGTGCCAGCAGCCCCGACGGGACGGCGAACACTGAAGCTTTCTTT

CDR3 length: 16
J gene: TRBJ2-7
V gene: TRBV6-1
clone size: -
D gene: TRBD2
CDR3 protein: CASSEGGLAGHYEQYF
CDR3 DNA: TGTGCCAGCAGTGAAGGCGGACTAGCGGGACACTACGAGCAGTACTTC

CDR3 length: 16
J gene: TRBJ2-7
V gene: TRBV5-5
clone size: -
D gene: TRBD1
CDR3 protein: CASSSGQGAFSYEQYF
CDR3 DNA: TGTGCCAGCAGCTCAGGACAGGGGGCTTTCTCTTACGAGCAGTACTTC

CDR3 length: 15
J gene: TRBJ1-2
V gene: TRBV11-1
clone size: once
D gene: -
CDR3 protein: CASSLAGRGPYGYTF
CDR3 DNA: TGTGCCAGCAGCTTGGCCGGTCGCGGTCCCTATGGCTACACCTTC

CDR3 length: 14
J gene: TRBJ2-2
V gene: TRBV28
clone size: -
D gene: -
CDR3 protein: CASCEGPRGGELFF
CDR3 DNA: TGTGCCAGCTGCGAGGGCCCCCGTGGAGGGGAGCTGTTTTTT

CDR3 length: 14
J gene: TRBJ1-5
V gene: TRBV9
clone size: -
D gene: -
CDR3 protein: CASSAESGNQPQHF
CDR3 DNA: TGTGCCAGCAGCGCCGAATCAGGGAATCAGCCCCAGCATTTT

CDR3 length: 15
J gene: TRBJ2-3
V gene: TRBV28
clone size: -
D gene: -
CDR3 protein: CASRQYSGSTDTQYF
CDR3 DNA: TGTGCCAGCAGACAGTATAGCGGTAGCACAGATACGCAGTATTTT

CDR3 length: 13
J gene: TRBJ2-3
V gene: TRBV6-5
clone size: -
D gene: -
CDR3 protein: CASSYSFTDTQYF
CDR3 DNA: TGTGCCAGCAGTTACAGTTTTACAGATACGCAGTATTTT

CDR3 length: 16
J gene: TRBJ2-1
V gene: TRBV7-9
clone size: -
D gene: -
CDR3 protein: CASSHRGLSSYNEQFF
CDR3 DNA: TGTGCCAGCAGCCACCGGGGACTTTCCTCCTACAATGAGCAGTTCTTC

CDR3 length: 12
J gene: TRBJ2-5
V gene: TRBV29-1
clone size: -
D gene: -
CDR3 protein: CSPLFPQETQYF
CDR3 DNA: TGCAGCCCACTTTTCCCTCAAGAGACCCAGTACTTC

CDR3 length: 13
J gene: TRBJ2-7
V gene: TRBV19
clone size: -
D gene: TRBD2
CDR3 protein: CASSSSGDYEQYF
CDR3 DNA: TGTGCCAGTAGCTCTAGCGGTGACTACGAGCAGTACTTC

CDR3 length: 16
J gene: TRBJ1-4
V gene: TRBV5-1
clone size: once
D gene: -
CDR3 protein: CASSFGRPGFNEKLFF
CDR3 DNA: TGCGCCAGCAGCTTTGGAAGACCAGGCTTTAATGAAAAACTGTTTTTT

CDR3 length: 14
J gene: TRBJ1-1
V gene: TRBV27
clone size: -
D gene: TRBD1
CDR3 protein: CASSPGTANTEAFF
CDR3 DNA: TGTGCCAGCAGCCCAGGGACAGCGAACACTGAAGCTTTCTTT

CDR3 length: 13
J gene: TRBJ1-1
V gene: TRBV2
clone size: -
D gene: TRBD1
CDR3 protein: CASNGGGDAEAFF
CDR3 DNA: TGTGCCAGCAATGGAGGGGGCGATGCTGAAGCTTTCTTT

CDR3 length: 15
J gene: TRBJ2-3
V gene: TRBV28
clone size: -
D gene: -
CDR3 protein: CASSLHGGRTDTQYF
CDR3 DNA: TGTGCCAGCAGTTTACATGGCGGACGCACAGATACGCAGTATTTT